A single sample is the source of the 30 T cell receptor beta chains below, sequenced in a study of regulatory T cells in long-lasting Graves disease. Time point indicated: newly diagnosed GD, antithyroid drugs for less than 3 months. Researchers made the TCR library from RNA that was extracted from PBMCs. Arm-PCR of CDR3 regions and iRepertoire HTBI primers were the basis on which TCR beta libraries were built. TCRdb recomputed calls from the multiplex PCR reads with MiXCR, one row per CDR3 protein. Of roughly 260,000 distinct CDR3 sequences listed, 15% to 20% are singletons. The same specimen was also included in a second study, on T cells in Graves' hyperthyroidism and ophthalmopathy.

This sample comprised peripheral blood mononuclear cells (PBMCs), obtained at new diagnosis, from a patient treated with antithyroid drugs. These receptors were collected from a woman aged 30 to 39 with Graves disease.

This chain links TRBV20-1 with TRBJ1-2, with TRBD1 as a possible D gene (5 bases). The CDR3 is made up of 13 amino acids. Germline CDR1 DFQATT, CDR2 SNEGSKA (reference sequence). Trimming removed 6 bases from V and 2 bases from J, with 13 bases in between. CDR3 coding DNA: TGCAGTGCCGCTGGGACGCAGAACTATGGCTACACCTTC. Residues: CSAAGTQNYGYTF.

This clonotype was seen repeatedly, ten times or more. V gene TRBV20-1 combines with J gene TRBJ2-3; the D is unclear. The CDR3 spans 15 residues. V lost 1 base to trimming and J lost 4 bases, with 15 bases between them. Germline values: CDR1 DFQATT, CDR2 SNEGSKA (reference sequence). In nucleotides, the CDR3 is TGCAGTGCTAGAGGAGGCCAAGATCCGGCAGATACGCAGTATTTT. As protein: CSARGGQDPADTQYF.

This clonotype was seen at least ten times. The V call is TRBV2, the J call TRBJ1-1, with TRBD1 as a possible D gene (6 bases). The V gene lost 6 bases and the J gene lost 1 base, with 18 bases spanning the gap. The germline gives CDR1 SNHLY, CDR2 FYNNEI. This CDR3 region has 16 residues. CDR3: CASRKPTGTRNTEAFF. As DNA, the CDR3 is TGTGCCAGCAGAAAGCCGACCGGGACAAGGAACACTGAAGCTTTCTTT.

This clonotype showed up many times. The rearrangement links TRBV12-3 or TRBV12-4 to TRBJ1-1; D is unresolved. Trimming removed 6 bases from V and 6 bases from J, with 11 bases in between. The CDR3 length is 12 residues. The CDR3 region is CASRLRRSEAFF. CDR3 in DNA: TGTGCCAGCAGGTTACGACGGTCTGAAGCTTTCTTT.

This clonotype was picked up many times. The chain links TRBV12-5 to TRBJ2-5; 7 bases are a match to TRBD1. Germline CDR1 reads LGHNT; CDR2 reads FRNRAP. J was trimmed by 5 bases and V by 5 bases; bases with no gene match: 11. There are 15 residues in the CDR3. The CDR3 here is CASGQTQGVGETQYF. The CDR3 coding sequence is TGTGCTAGTGGTCAAACCCAGGGGGTGGGGGAGACCCAGTACTTC.

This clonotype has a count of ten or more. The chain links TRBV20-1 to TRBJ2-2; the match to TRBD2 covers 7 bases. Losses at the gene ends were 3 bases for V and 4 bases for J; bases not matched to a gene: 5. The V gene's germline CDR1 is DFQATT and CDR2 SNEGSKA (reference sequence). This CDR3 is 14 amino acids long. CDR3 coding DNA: TGCAGTGCTAGGGGAGGGGCGTTCACCGGGGAGCTGTTTTTT. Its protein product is CSARGGAFTGELFF.

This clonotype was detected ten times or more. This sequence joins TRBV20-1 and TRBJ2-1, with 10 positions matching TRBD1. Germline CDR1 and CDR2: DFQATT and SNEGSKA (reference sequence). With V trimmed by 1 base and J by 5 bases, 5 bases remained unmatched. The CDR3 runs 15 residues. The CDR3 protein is CSARGGDRGHNEQFF. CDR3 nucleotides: TGCAGTGCTAGAGGAGGGGACAGGGGCCACAATGAGCAGTTCTTC.

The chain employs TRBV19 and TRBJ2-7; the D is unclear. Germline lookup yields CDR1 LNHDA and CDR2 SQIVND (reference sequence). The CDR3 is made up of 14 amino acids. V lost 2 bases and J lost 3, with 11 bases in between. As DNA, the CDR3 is TGTGCCAGTAGTATAAGTTCGGGCCGCTACGAGCAGTACTTC. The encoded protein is CASSISSGRYEQYF.

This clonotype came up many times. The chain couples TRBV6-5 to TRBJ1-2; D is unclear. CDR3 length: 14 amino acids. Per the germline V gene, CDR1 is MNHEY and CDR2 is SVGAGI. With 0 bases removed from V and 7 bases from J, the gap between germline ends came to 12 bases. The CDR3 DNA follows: TGTGCCAGCAGTTACTCGACGGCATCCGGTGGCTACACCTTC. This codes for CASSYSTASGGYTF.

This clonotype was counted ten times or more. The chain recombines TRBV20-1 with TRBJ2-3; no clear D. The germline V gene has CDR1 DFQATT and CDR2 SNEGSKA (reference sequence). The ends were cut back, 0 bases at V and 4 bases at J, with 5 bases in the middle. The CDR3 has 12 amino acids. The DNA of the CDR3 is TGCAGTGCTAGAGATGGGGCAGATACGCAGTATTTT. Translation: CSARDGADTQYF.

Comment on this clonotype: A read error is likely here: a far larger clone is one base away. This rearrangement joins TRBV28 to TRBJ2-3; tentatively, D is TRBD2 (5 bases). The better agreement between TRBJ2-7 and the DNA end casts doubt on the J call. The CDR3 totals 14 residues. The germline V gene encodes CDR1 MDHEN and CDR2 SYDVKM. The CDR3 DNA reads TGTGCCAGCGGTCGCGCGGAGGAGTCCTACGAGCAGTACTTC. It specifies CASGRAEESYEQYF.

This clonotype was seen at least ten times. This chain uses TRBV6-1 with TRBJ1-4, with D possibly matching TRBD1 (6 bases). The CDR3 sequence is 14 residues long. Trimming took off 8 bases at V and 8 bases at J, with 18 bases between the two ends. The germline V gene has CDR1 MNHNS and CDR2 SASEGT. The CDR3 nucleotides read TGTGCCAGCCGGGGGGGCCTGGGGGAGGAAAAACTGTTTTTT. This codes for CASRGGLGEEKLFF.

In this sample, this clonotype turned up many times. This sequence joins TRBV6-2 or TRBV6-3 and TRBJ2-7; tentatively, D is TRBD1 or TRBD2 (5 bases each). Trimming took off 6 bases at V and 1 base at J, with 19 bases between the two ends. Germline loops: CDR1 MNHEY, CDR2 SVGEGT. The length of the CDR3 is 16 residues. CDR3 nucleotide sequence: TGTGCCAGCAGCCCCTCGGTAGGGGACGGATCCTACGAGCAGTACTTC. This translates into CASSPSVGDGSYEQYF.

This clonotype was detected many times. The chain's CDR3 is CASILGTSGGRNTGELFF. Here the CDR3 DNA reads TGTGCCAGCATTTTAGGGACTAGCGGGGGGCGGAACACCGGGGAGCTGTTTTTT. The V and J genes are TRBV6-1 and TRBJ2-2; 15 nucleotides align to TRBD2. This CDR3 is 18 amino acids long. J lost 1 base, V lost 7 bases, and 7 bases had no gene match. Germline V CDR1 and CDR2: MNHNS, SASEGT.

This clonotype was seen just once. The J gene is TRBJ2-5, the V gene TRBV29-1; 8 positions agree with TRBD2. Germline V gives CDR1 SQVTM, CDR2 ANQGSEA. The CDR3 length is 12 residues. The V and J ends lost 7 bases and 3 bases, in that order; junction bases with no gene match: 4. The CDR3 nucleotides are TGCAGCGCCGACGGGGGGGAAGAGACCCAGTACTTC. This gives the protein CSADGGEETQYF.

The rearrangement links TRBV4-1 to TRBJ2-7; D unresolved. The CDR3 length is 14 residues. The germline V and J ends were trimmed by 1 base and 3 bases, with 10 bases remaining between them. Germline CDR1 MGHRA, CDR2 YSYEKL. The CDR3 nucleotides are TGCGCCAGCAGCCAAGCCCCCGTTGTCTACGAGCAGTACTTC. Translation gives CASSQAPVVYEQYF.

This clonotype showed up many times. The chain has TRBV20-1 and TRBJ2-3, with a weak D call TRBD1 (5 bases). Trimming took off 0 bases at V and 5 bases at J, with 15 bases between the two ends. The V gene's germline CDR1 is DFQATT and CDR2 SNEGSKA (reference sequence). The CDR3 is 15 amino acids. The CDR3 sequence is CSARDPQGSEDTQYF. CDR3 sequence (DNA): TGCAGTGCTAGAGATCCTCAGGGTTCCGAAGATACGCAGTATTTT.

The chain's CDR3 is CASNPSGTEAFF. The CDR3 DNA follows: TGTGCCAGCAACCCCTCCGGGACTGAAGCTTTCTTT. J is TRBJ1-1 and V is TRBV6-2 or TRBV6-3, with no clear D. Trimming stripped 7 bases from V and 5 bases from J, with 11 bases between. The CDR3 has 12 residues. Germline V lookup: CDR1 MNHEY, CDR2 SVGEGT.

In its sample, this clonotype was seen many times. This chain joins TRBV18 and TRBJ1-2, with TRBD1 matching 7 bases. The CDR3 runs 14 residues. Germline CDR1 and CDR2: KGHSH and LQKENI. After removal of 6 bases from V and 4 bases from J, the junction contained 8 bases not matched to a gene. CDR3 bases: TGTGCCAGCTCCCAGCAGGGACAGTTCTATGGCTACACCTTC. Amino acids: CASSQQGQFYGYTF.

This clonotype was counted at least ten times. CDR3 coding DNA: TGTGCCAGCATTGACCTCAAGACAGGGGGCGGCGGAGCTTTCTTT. Protein: CASIDLKTGGGGAFF. The chain couples TRBV6-2 or TRBV6-3 to TRBJ1-1, with 10 bases lining up with TRBD1. This CDR3 is 15 amino acids long. The V gene's germline CDR1 is MNHEY and CDR2 SVGEGT. Trimming took 7 bases from V and 10 from J; bases not matched to a gene: 15.

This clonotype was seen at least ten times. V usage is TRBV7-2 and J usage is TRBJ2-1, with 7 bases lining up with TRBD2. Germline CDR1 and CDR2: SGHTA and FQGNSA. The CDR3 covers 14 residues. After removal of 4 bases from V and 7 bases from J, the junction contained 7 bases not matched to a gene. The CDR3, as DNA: TGTGCCAGCAGCTCCCGGACTAGTACTAATGAGCAGTTCTTC. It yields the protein CASSSRTSTNEQFF. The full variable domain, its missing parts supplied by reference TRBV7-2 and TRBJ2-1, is GAGVSQSPSNKVTEKGKDVELRCDPISGHTALYWYRQSLGQGLEFLIYFQGNSAPDKSGLPSDRFSAERTGGSVSTLTIQRTQQEDSAVYLCASSSRTSTNEQFFGPGTRLTVL.

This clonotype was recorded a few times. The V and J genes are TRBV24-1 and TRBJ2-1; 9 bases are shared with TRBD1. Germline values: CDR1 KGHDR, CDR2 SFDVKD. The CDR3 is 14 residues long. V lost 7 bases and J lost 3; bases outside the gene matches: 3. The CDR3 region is CATSPGQGYNEQFF. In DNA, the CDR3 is TGTGCCACCAGCCCGGGACAGGGCTACAATGAGCAGTTCTTC.

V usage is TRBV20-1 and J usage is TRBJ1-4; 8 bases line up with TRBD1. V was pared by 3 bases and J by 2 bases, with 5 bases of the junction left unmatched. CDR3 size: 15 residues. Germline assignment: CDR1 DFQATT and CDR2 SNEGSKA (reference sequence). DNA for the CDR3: TGCAGTGCTAGTGACAGGGGCCGCACTAATGAAAAACTGTTTTTT. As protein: CSASDRGRTNEKLFF.

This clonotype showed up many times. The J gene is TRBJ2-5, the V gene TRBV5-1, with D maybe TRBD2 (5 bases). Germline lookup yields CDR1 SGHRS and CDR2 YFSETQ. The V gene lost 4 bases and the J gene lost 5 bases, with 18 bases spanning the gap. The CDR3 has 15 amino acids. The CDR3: CASSPRELDVETQYF. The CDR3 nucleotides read TGCGCCAGCAGCCCAAGGGAACTAGACGTGGAGACCCAGTACTTC.

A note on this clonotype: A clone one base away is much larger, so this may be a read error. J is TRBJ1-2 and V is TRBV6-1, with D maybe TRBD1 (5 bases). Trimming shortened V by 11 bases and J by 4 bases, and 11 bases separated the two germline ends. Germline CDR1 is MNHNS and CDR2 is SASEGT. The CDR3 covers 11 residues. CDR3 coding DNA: TGTGCCGCCCAGGGCGGCTATGGCTACACCTTC. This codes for CAAQGGYGYTF.

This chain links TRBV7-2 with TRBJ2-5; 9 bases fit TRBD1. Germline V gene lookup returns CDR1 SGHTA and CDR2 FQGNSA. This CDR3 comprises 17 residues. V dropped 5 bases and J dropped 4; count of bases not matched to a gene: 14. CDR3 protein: CASSRRPGQGRGETQYF. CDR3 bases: TGTGCCAGCAGCCGCCGACCCGGACAGGGGAGGGGAGAGACCCAGTACTTC.

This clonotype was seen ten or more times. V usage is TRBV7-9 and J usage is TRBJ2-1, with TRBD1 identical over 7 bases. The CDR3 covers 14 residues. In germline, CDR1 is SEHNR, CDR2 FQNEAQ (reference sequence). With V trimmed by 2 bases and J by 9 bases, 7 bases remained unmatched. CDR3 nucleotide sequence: TGTGCCAGCAGCTTACCACGGACAGGCCTTGAGCAGTTCTTC. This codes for CASSLPRTGLEQFF.

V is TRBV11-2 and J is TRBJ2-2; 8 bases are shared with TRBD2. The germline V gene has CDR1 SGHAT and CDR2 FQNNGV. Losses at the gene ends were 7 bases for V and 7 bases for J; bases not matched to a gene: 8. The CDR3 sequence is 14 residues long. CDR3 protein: CASTLGGAFGELFF. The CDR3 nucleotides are TGTGCCAGCACCCTCGGGGGGGCCTTCGGGGAGCTGTTTTTT. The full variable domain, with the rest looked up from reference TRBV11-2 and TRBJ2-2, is EAGVAQSPRYKIIEKRQSVAFWCNPISGHATLYWYQQILGQGPKLLIQFQNNGVVDDSQLPKDRFSAERLKGVDSTLKIQPAKLEDSAVYLCASTLGGAFGELFFGEGSRLTVL.

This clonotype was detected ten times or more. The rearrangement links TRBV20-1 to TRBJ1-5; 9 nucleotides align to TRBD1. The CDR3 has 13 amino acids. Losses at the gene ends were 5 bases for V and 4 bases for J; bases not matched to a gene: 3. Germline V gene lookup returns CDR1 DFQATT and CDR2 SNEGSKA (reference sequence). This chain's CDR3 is CSASGTGNQPQHF. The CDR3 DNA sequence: TGCAGTGCTTCCGGGACAGGGAATCAGCCCCAGCATTTT.

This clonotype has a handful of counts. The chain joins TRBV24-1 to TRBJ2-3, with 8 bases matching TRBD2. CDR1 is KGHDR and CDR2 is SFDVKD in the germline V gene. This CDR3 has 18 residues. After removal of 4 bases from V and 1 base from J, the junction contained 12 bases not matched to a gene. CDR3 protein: CATSDRHPRGGGTDTQYF. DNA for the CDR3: TGTGCCACCAGTGACAGACACCCCCGGGGGGGGGGCACAGATACGCAGTATTTT.